This record concerns one TCR beta chain sequence. The antigen is unknown. These data come from a study of long-term antiretroviral therapy in people with HIV. Study outcomes and limitations: Post-ART diversity increased but stayed below transplant donor controls.

J gave up 6 bases and V 7 bases, and 3 bases lay outside the gene matches. The germline V gene encodes CDR1 SQVTM and CDR2 ANQGSEA. There are 11 residues in the CDR3. In each sample, roughly 1-11 million cryopreserved PBMC were present before DNA extraction. Assay version v3.0 of immunoSEQ was used, and it was run at survey level. Sequencing aimed at roughly 35,000-55,000 T-cell genomes per sample. Repertoires were generated with immunoSEQ multiplex PCR, while TCRdb's copy carries only in-frame clones and drops some. The table shows approximately 13,000 clones, with 80% to 85% occurring only once. The rearrangement uses TRBV29-1 and TRBJ2-3, with 8 positions matching TRBD1. The sequence came from a woman aged 40 to 50 with HIV. The source material was unsorted PBMCs, sampled 1.8 years before starting antiretroviral therapy. The CDR3 sequence: CSARQGDTQYF. In DNA, the CDR3 is TGCAGCGCTAGACAGGGGGATACGCAGTATTTT.